What follows are 25 T cell receptor beta chains derived from one specimen sequenced in a study of T-cell reconstitution after alpha-beta-depleted transplantation in children. Unique molecular identifiers were used to barcode this TCRbeta library. TCRdb reprocessed the PCR reads with MiXCR, giving one entry per CDR3 protein. The data show about a million distinct CDR3 sequences, with about 26% seen just once and approximately 30% held by the top ten. This specimen consisted of PBMCs, mostly from graft donor cells, obtained 360 days after TCRalphabeta/CD19-depleted stem cell transplant. These receptors were collected from a boy under two years old who had a stem cell transplant for SCID, so the T cells may come from the graft donor.

The chain uses TRBV12-3 or TRBV12-4 and TRBJ2-6; D remains unclear. The CDR3 length is 17 residues. V gave up 2 bases and J gave up 2 bases, with 13 bases separating them. CDR3 in amino acids: CASSLSIGSAGANVLTF. In DNA, the CDR3 is TGTGCCAGCAGTTTATCGATCGGGTCGGCTGGGGCCAACGTCCTGACTTTC.

The rearrangement joins TRBV5-1 to TRBJ2-3; no firm D call. Germline-derived CDR1 and CDR2 are SGHRS and YFSETQ. The CDR3 extends over 15 amino acids. The V and J ends lost 7 bases and 4 bases respectively, with 19 bases between them. The CDR3 sequence is CASARSGSVADTQYF. The CDR3 DNA reads TGCGCCAGCGCCCGGAGTGGTTCGGTAGCAGATACGCAGTATTTT.

A single count supports this clonotype. The V and J genes are TRBV12-3 or TRBV12-4 and TRBJ2-7; D is unresolved. V lost 3 bases and J 6 bases, leaving 12 bases between the germline ends. The CDR3 sequence is 13 residues long. CDR3 region: CASSFGPVGEQYF. The CDR3 DNA sequence: TGTGCCAGCAGTTTTGGGCCCGTCGGCGAGCAGTACTTC.

This clonotype was detected a few times. The chain recombines TRBV7-7 with TRBJ1-2, with D maybe TRBD1 (5 bases). The length of the CDR3 is 12 residues. The ends were cut back, 8 bases at V and 4 bases at J, with 11 bases in the middle. CDR1 SSHAT and CDR2 FNYEAQ come from the germline V gene (reference sequence). CDR3 sequence: CASGGITYGYTF. For the CDR3, the DNA is TGTGCCAGCGGGGGGATCACCTATGGCTACACCTTC.

This clonotype has more than one count but fewer than ten. The rearrangement uses TRBV24-1 and TRBJ2-5; TRBD1 matches at 7 bases. J was trimmed by 5 bases and V by 3 bases; bases with no gene match: 5. The CDR3 is made up of 14 amino acids. Germline CDR1 and CDR2: KGHDR and SFDVKD. In nucleotides, the CDR3 is TGTGCCACCAGTGATAAGGTACAGGGGGAGACCCAGTACTTC. Translation: CATSDKVQGETQYF.

This clonotype was detected a few times. The rearrangement uses TRBV5-1 and TRBJ2-7, with 10 bases lining up with TRBD1. Trimming cost V 0 bases and J 5 bases; bases outside gene matches: 8. From germline, CDR1 is SGHRS and CDR2 YFSETQ. The CDR3 is 16 amino acids. The CDR3 loop is CASSLAAGTGDHEQYF. The DNA for the CDR3 is TGCGCCAGCAGCTTGGCGGCCGGGACAGGGGATCACGAGCAGTACTTC.

The V and J genes are TRBV30 and TRBJ1-4, with a weak D call TRBD1 (6 bases). The V and J ends lost 2 bases and 8 bases respectively, with 15 bases between them. Germline lookup yields CDR1 GTSNPN and CDR2 SVGIG (reference sequence). The CDR3 has 14 residues. The CDR3 DNA is TGTGCCTGGAGTCCGGACAGCGAGGGAGAAAAACTGTTTTTT. Its protein is CAWSPDSEGEKLFF.

This sequence joins TRBV6-5 and TRBJ2-5; D is undetermined. Trimming took off 2 bases at V and 4 bases at J, with 11 bases between the two ends. Germline loops: CDR1 MNHEY, CDR2 SVGAGI. CDR3 length: 14 amino acids. The CDR3 DNA follows: TGTGCCAGCAGTTACGGCCAGGCCGCAGAGACCCAGTACTTC. The encoded protein is CASSYGQAAETQYF.

The J gene is TRBJ1-2, the V gene TRBV11-1; TRBD1 matches at 8 bases. The CDR3 spans 14 residues. Germline V lookup: CDR1 SGHAT, CDR2 FQDESV (reference sequence). J lost 8 bases, V lost 3 bases, and 8 bases had no gene match. The CDR3 region is CASSFYQGTGGYTF. CDR3 DNA sequence: TGTGCCAGCAGCTTTTATCAAGGGACAGGAGGCTACACCTTC. Full variable domain (remainder filled in from reference TRBV11-1 and TRBJ1-2): EAEVAQSPRYKITEKSQAVAFWCDPISGHATLYWYRQILGQGPELLVQFQDESVVDDSQLPKDRFSAERLKGVDSTLKIQPAELGDSAMYLCASSFYQGTGGYTFGSGTRLTVV.

This clonotype was seen only a few times. The rearrangement uses TRBV20-1 and TRBJ2-3, with D uncertain. V shed 0 bases and J shed 5 bases, with 9 bases lying between them. The CDR3 totals 13 residues. The germline gives CDR1 DFQATT, CDR2 SNEGSKA (reference sequence). CDR3 bases: TGCAGTGCTAGAGATGGCTACCGAGATACGCAGTATTTT. Amino acid sequence: CSARDGYRDTQYF.

This clonotype was seen only a few times. The chain uses TRBV4-2 and TRBJ1-1; no definite D call. This CDR3 is built from 14 residues. Germline-derived CDR1 and CDR2 are LGHNA and YNFKEQ. Trimming pared 1 base from V and 3 bases from J, leaving 9 bases between. The CDR3: CASSQAVRDTEAFF. As DNA, the CDR3 is TGTGCCAGCAGCCAAGCGGTTAGGGACACTGAAGCTTTCTTT.

The J gene is TRBJ2-5, the V gene TRBV19; unclear D gene. Per the germline V gene, CDR1 is LNHDA and CDR2 is SQIVND (reference sequence). Between the trimmed V and J ends, which lost 3 bases and 5 bases, there was a span of 13 bases. The CDR3 covers 14 residues. The CDR3 DNA follows: TGTGCCAGTAGTATGTTACCTCCTATGGAGACCCAGTACTTC. Amino acids: CASSMLPPMETQYF.

About this clonotype itself: Likely a read error: the CDR3 ends without its conserved phenylalanine or tryptophan. The chain uses TRBV20-1 and TRBJ2-7; D call uncertain. The CDR3 is made up of 14 amino acids. V was pared by 5 bases and J by 2 bases, with 16 bases between. Germline loops: CDR1 DFQATT, CDR2 SNEGSKA (reference sequence). CDR3 nucleotide sequence: TGCAGTGCTCTCCGAGGCCCTACGACCTACGAGCAGTACTGC. Protein: CSALRGPTTYEQYC.

This clonotype was recorded a few times. The chain has TRBV15 and TRBJ2-3; unclear D gene. Germline values: CDR1 LNHNV, CDR2 YYDKDF (reference sequence). The V and J ends lost 0 bases and 6 bases respectively, with 7 bases between them. The CDR3 runs to 13 residues. The CDR3 loop is CATSRDPADTQYF. CDR3 in DNA: TGTGCCACCAGCAGAGATCCGGCGGATACGCAGTATTTT. Full variable domain (remainder filled in from reference TRBV15 and TRBJ2-3): DAMVIQNPRYQVTQFGKPVTLSCSQTLNHNVMYWYQQKSSQAPKLLFHYYDKDFNNEADTPDNFQSRRPNTSFCFLDIRSPGLGDTAMYLCATSRDPADTQYFGPGTRLTVL.

This clonotype was seen more than once but under ten times. At one end the junction does not follow the germline gene, possibly because of a read error. The rearrangement links TRBV6-5 to TRBJ1-6, with a weak D call TRBD1 (5 bases). Germline loops: CDR1 MNHEY, CDR2 SVGAGI. This CDR3 has 15 residues. The CDR3 coding sequence is TGTGCCAGCAGTTCCCCAAATGGGGCGCATTCATCCCTCCACTTT. Amino acid sequence: CASSSPNGAHSSLHF.

The chain employs TRBV15 and TRBJ1-1, with unresolved D. The CDR3 runs to 13 residues. Trimming pared 3 bases from V and 3 bases from J, leaving 8 bases between. Germline V gives CDR1 LNHNV, CDR2 YYDKDF (reference sequence). CDR3 nucleotide sequence: TGTGCCACCAGCAGCGGGAGGGACACTGAAGCTTTCTTT. Its translation is CATSSGRDTEAFF.

The chain uses TRBV28 and TRBJ2-5; 8 bases are a match to TRBD1. With 5 bases clipped from V and 1 base from J, the junction kept 9 bases outside the gene matches. CDR3 length equals 16 residues. The germline V gene has CDR1 MDHEN and CDR2 SYDVKM. The CDR3 DNA sequence: TGTGCCAGCAGTCCCTTGACAGGGGAAGGCCAAGAGACCCAGTACTTC. It is translated as CASSPLTGEGQETQYF.

The gene calls are TRBV12-3 or TRBV12-4 and TRBJ2-5; D uncertain. This CDR3 has 14 residues. V was cut by 7 bases and J by 1 base, with 13 bases left in between. The CDR3 DNA sequence: TGTGCCAGCAAGAGTCTAGGGCCCCAAGAGACCCAGTACTTC. Translated: CASKSLGPQETQYF.

The chain carries TRBV9 and TRBJ2-1, with D perhaps matching TRBD2 (6 bases). V gave up 6 bases and J gave up 8 bases, with 15 bases separating them. CDR3 length equals 13 residues. Germline loops: CDR1 SGDLS, CDR2 YYNGEE. This CDR3 is CASTPGTYDEQFF. The CDR3 DNA is TGTGCCAGCACCCCCGGGACTTACGATGAGCAGTTCTTC.

The chain is built from TRBV4-1 and TRBJ1-5; TRBD1 aligns across 7 bases. Germline V CDR1 and CDR2: MGHRA, YSYEKL. The length of the CDR3 is 15 residues. V lost 4 bases and J lost 2; bases outside the gene matches: 5. For the CDR3, the DNA is TGCGCCAGCAGCCGAGGTGGACAGGGCAATCAGCCCCAGCATTTT. It encodes CASSRGGQGNQPQHF.

The CDR3: CSARVNGGAANEQFF. CDR3 bases: TGCAGTGCTAGAGTTAACGGGGGGGCCGCGAATGAGCAGTTCTTC. The rearrangement joins TRBV20-1 to TRBJ2-1, with TRBD2 identical over 8 bases. From germline, CDR1 is DFQATT and CDR2 SNEGSKA (reference sequence). Trimming took 1 base from V and 7 from J; bases not matched to a gene: 9. This CDR3 contains 15 residues.

This clonotype was observed a handful of times. This chain uses TRBV6-1 with TRBJ1-6, with a weak D call TRBD1 (6 bases). The germline CDR1 and CDR2 sequences are MNHNS and SASEGT. V lost 6 bases, J lost 7 bases, and 13 bases lay in between. The CDR3 contains 14 residues. The CDR3 reads CASRPARGNSPLHF. The CDR3 DNA reads TGTGCCAGCAGGCCCGCGAGGGGGAATTCACCCCTCCACTTT.

This rearrangement joins TRBV6-5 to TRBJ2-3; TRBD2 aligns across 12 bases. The CDR3 is 16 residues long. Germline CDR1 is MNHEY and CDR2 is SVGAGI. V shed 4 bases, J shed 5 bases, and the junction held 7 bases outside the gene matches. In DNA form, the CDR3 reads TGTGCCAGCAGTTGGGCTAGCGGGGGGGTTGGAGATACGCAGTATTTT. It specifies CASSWASGGVGDTQYF.

This clonotype was counted at least ten times. J is TRBJ1-1 and V is TRBV4-2, with TRBD1 identical over 8 bases. The CDR3 covers 13 residues. From germline, CDR1 is LGHNA and CDR2 YNFKEQ. V dropped 1 base and J dropped 8; count of bases not matched to a gene: 3. This CDR3 is CASSQGRQGEAFF. Here the CDR3 DNA reads TGTGCCAGCAGCCAAGGTAGACAGGGGGAAGCTTTCTTT.

The chain joins TRBV11-2 to TRBJ2-6; TRBD1 matches at 9 bases. V lost 1 base to trimming and J lost 0 bases; unmatched junction nucleotides: 4. Germline V gene sequence: CDR1 SGHAT, CDR2 FQNNGV. CDR3 length: 18 residues. The CDR3 sequence: CASSLVRTGASGANVLTF. The CDR3 DNA reads as TGTGCCAGCAGCTTAGTGAGGACAGGGGCCTCTGGGGCCAACGTCCTGACTTTC.